This T cell receptor beta chain was found in a study of T cell changes during pregnancy in multiple sclerosis (dated by TCRdb to about 2019). Broadly, across the study: The study examined how the T cell repertoire changed over the course of pregnancy in women with multiple sclerosis.

The CDR3 has 13 amino acids, counting the end cysteine and phenylalanine. Only the CDR3 part of the read is kept: 39 bases, read in frame from the first base. CDR1 and CDR2 were assigned from the germline V gene as SQVTM and ANQGSEA. Between the V and J ends, shortened by 3 bases and 3 bases respectively, the junction contains 11 bases. Receptor libraries were prepared by the immunoSEQ multiplex PCR assay. The table was pulled from immuneACCESS by TCRdb, which kept in-frame rearrangements only. Such tables lose some clones; where checked, under half of the loss comes from unresolved V genes, and the rest has no known cause. This sample has 120,000 or so clones in its table, and approximately 93% of those were observed once. The top ten clones comprise approximately 5.8% of the sample. As concerns this clone: Its recognized antigen is unknown. No per-base quality is available; no much larger clone lies one base away.

Sample: peripheral blood, taken before pregnancy. This TCR came from a female donor with multiple sclerosis, enrolled in a pregnancy study. The rearrangement joined TRBV29-1 to TRBJ1-1; there is no confident call for the D gene. This receptor has the CDR3 CSVDETPDTEAFF. The DNA sequence reads TGCAGCGTTGACGAGACACCCGACACTGAAGCTTTCTTT.